This TCR beta chain was documented in a study of cytomegalovirus exposure and HLA in healthy donors. Across the whole study: Researchers previously reported finding fewer than 120 million unique TCR beta sequences from 150 million to 200 million T cells. About 80 million unique TCRs, all from HLA-typed donors, were included in an early release of the data.

The CDR3 totals 14 residues. Losses at the gene ends were 0 bases for V and 5 bases for J; bases not matched to a gene: 2. Germline-derived CDR1 and CDR2 are LGHNA and YNFKEQ. The PCR ran on 60 Vbeta and 13 Jbeta primers. Libraries were prepared by immunoSEQ multiplex PCR; TCRdb keeps only in-frame clonotypes and omits some of them. The sample carries about 240,000 clones, about 80% recorded once. Specimen: PBMCs. The clonotype comes from a woman aged 60-70 years in good health and CMV-seropositive. The genes are TRBV4-2 and TRBJ2-5, with 8 bases identical to TRBD1. CDR3 sequence: CASSQENRGETQYF. CDR3 in DNA: TGTGCCAGCAGCCAAGAAAACAGGGGGGAGACCCAGTACTTC.